The clone carrying this TCR beta chain has ten or more counts. Repertoires were generated with immunoSEQ multiplex PCR, while TCRdb's copy carries only in-frame clones and drops some. The record shows over 45,000 clones for this sample, with no singletons present. The sample is drawn from a study of T cells after posttransplantation cyclophosphamide. CDR1 and CDR2 (germline): SGHTA, FQGNSA. V lost 0 bases and J lost 1, with 10 bases in between. The CDR3 is 16 amino acids. This TCR came from a man between 40 and 49 years old in good health, CMV-negative, and a related stem cell transplant donor. The chain joins TRBV7-2 to TRBJ1-3, with D perhaps matching TRBD1 (6 bases). Sequencing was carried out using PBMCs. The CDR3, as DNA: TGTGCCAGCAGCTTAGCGGGGGGGCGTTCTGGAAACACCATATATTTT. Translation: CASSLAGGRSGNTIYF.